Listed here are 14 T cell receptor beta chains from one sample, sequenced in a study of early T cells in non-severe SARS-CoV-2 infection. Each CDR3 protein gets one entry after TCRdb re-called the 5' RACE reads with MiXCR. Of around 26,000 distinct CDR3 sequences listed, approximately 4% are singletons. The sequenced sample consisted of whole blood. These receptors were taken from an adult who was a healthcare worker with PCR-confirmed SARS-CoV-2 infection or an uninfected control (not recorded which).

This clonotype was counted at least ten times. This chain uses TRBV5-6 with TRBJ2-7; possibly TRBD2 for D (6 bases). Germline CDR1 is SGHDT and CDR2 is YYEEEE. V dropped 6 bases and J dropped 2 bases, with 15 bases sitting between them. The CDR3 runs 14 residues. CDR3: CASKEGRRTYEQYF. CDR3 coding DNA: TGTGCCAGCAAGGAGGGAAGAAGGACCTACGAGCAGTACTTC.

The chain employs TRBV6-6 and TRBJ1-2, with 11 nucleotides matching TRBD1. The CDR3 spans 16 residues. J gave up 3 bases and V 0 bases, and 3 bases lay outside the gene matches. Germline CDR1 MNHNY, CDR2 SVGAGI (reference sequence). As DNA, the CDR3 is TGTGCCAGCAGTTACTCAGGGGGACAGGGGGACTATGGCTACACCTTC. Its translation is CASSYSGGQGDYGYTF.

This clonotype was detected many times. This chain links TRBV20-1 with TRBJ2-1, with D tentatively TRBD2 (5 bases). The germline V gene has CDR1 DFQATT and CDR2 SNEGSKA (reference sequence). CDR3 length equals 15 residues. V shed 6 bases and J shed 1 base, with 16 bases lying between them. The CDR3 DNA reads as TGCAGTGCCCTGGTAGGGCGGGTATCCTACAATGAGCAGTTCTTC. Translated, it gives CSALVGRVSYNEQFF.

This clonotype was observed many times. One end of the junction fails to match germline, which may point to a read error. The chain has TRBV6-2 or TRBV6-3 and TRBJ2-1; 9 positions match TRBD2. The CDR3 loop spans 11 amino acids. The germline V gene encodes CDR1 MNHEY and CDR2 SVGEGT. CDR3 DNA: TGTGCCAGCAGTTTGGGGACTAGCACCTACTTC. It encodes CASSLGTSTYF.

The sample holds many counts of this clonotype. This chain uses TRBV20-1 with TRBJ2-3; tentatively, D is TRBD2 (7 bases). CDR1 is DFQATT and CDR2 is SNEGSKA in the germline V gene (reference sequence). There are 18 residues in the CDR3. V lost 0 bases and J 0 bases, leaving 19 bases between the germline ends. The CDR3 coding sequence is TGCAGTGCTAGAGATCCTCCCGGGGGGCCGCTTAGCACAGATACGCAGTATTTT. Residues: CSARDPPGGPLSTDTQYF.

This clonotype appeared many times. V gene TRBV12-3 or TRBV12-4 combines with J gene TRBJ2-5, with TRBD2 matching over 8 bases. CDR3 length: 14 residues. Trimming took 1 base from V and 4 from J; bases not matched to a gene: 2. The CDR3 protein is CASSLEAGVETQYF. DNA of the CDR3: TGTGCCAGCAGTTTAGAAGCGGGAGTAGAGACCCAGTACTTC.

The V and J genes are TRBV12-3 or TRBV12-4 and TRBJ1-1; no firm D call. The CDR3 runs 13 residues. The germline V and J ends were trimmed by 5 bases and 0 bases, with 7 bases remaining between them. CDR3 DNA: TGTGCCAGCAGTCCTTATTTGAACACTGAAGCTTTCTTT. It encodes CASSPYLNTEAFF.

Ten or more counts support this clonotype. V is TRBV10-3 and J is TRBJ2-7, with a tentative D call TRBD2 (6 bases). V gave up 2 bases and J gave up 7 bases, with 9 bases separating them. Germline V gives CDR1 ENHRY, CDR2 SYGVKD. The CDR3 is 12 residues long. Here the CDR3 reads CAISEGRREQYF. In DNA, the CDR3 is TGTGCCATCAGTGAGGGGAGGCGAGAGCAGTACTTC.

Notes on this clonotype: Given a much more abundant clone one base away, this may be a read error. The rearrangement uses TRBV6-6 and TRBJ2-1, with D maybe TRBD2 (5 bases). This CDR3 contains 15 residues. Looked up from germline, CDR1 is MNHNY and CDR2 is SVGAGI (reference sequence). CDR3 nucleotides: TGTGCCAGCAGTTACTCAGCCGGCGGGTACAATAAGCAGTTCTTC. It encodes CASSYSAGGYNKQFF.

This clonotype was counted once. J is TRBJ2-1 and V is TRBV7-2; tentatively, D is TRBD2 (5 bases). The V end lost 5 bases, the J end lost 0 bases, and 11 bases lay between the germline ends. Germline lookup yields CDR1 SGHTA and CDR2 FQGNSA. This CDR3 comprises 15 residues. Here the CDR3 reads CASSRAGDSYNEQFF. CDR3 DNA: TGTGCCAGCAGCCGAGCCGGGGACTCCTACAATGAGCAGTTCTTC.

This clonotype is medium-sized in the sample. V is TRBV6-1 and J is TRBJ1-5, with D unclear. The germline V gene encodes CDR1 MNHNS and CDR2 SASEGT. V lost 1 base and J 6 bases, leaving 13 bases between the germline ends. The CDR3 length is 15 residues. CDR3: CASSEDLRFGQPQHF. CDR3 nucleotide sequence: TGTGCCAGCAGTGAAGATCTGAGGTTTGGTCAGCCCCAGCATTTT.

At least ten counts were recorded for this clonotype. CDR3 sequence: CASSSGRGSIDEQFF. CDR3 bases: TGTGCCAGCAGTTCGGGGCGGGGGTCTATCGATGAGCAGTTCTTC. The chain links TRBV12-3 or TRBV12-4 to TRBJ2-1, with 7 bases identical to TRBD2. There are 15 residues in the CDR3. V shed 4 bases, J shed 8 bases, and the junction held 11 bases outside the gene matches.

V gene TRBV20-1 combines with J gene TRBJ2-7; 8 nucleotides agree with TRBD1. CDR1 and CDR2 from the germline V gene are DFQATT and SNEGSKA (reference sequence). The V and J ends lost 3 bases and 1 base, in that order; junction bases with no gene match: 8. The CDR3 is made up of 15 amino acids. The DNA of the CDR3 is TGCAGTGCTAGTAGTTGGCGGGACAGGTCCTACGAGCAGTACTTC. This gives the protein CSASSWRDRSYEQYF.

This clonotype appeared many times. The chain carries TRBV28 and TRBJ2-7; TRBD1 matches at 10 bases. In germline, CDR1 is MDHEN, CDR2 SYDVKM. The CDR3 consists of 15 residues. V dropped 6 bases and J dropped 5; count of bases not matched to a gene: 10. The chain's CDR3 is CASSPAGTGVNEQYF. The CDR3 region has the DNA TGTGCCAGCAGCCCGGCCGGGACAGGGGTGAACGAGCAGTACTTC. Together with reference TRBV28 and TRBJ2-7, the CDR3 gives the full variable domain: DVKVTQSSRYLVKRTGEKVFLECVQDMDHENMFWYRQDPGLGLRLIYFSYDVKMKEKGDIPEGYSVSREKKERFSLILESASTNQTSMYLCASSPAGTGVNEQYFGPGTRLTVT.